One sample yielded the 26 T cell receptor beta chains listed below, sequenced in a study of blood T cell repertoires in COVID-19. Measured with immunoSEQ multiplex PCR; TCRdb has only the in-frame clones, and not every one. The sample lists around 60,000 clones; 75% to 95% were seen once. Sequencing was carried out using peripheral blood. These receptors were obtained from a woman of 80 years or more with active COVID-19.

The V and J genes are TRBV29-1 and TRBJ2-7; D may be TRBD1 (5 bases). The CDR3 totals 14 residues. V was pared by 7 bases and J by 6 bases, with 22 bases between. Germline V gene sequence: CDR1 SQVTM, CDR2 ANQGSEA. CDR3 sequence reads: CSAASATAPIEQYF. DNA for the CDR3: TGCAGCGCCGCATCTGCGACAGCTCCCATCGAGCAGTACTTC.

This chain uses TRBV5-1 with TRBJ2-7; D possibly corresponds to TRBD1 (6 bases). This CDR3 is built from 15 residues. Trimming took 4 bases from V and 1 from J, leaving 15 bases between them. The V gene's germline CDR1 is SGHRS and CDR2 YFSETQ. The CDR3 coding sequence is TGCGCCAGCAGCATCACAGGGCTCCCATCCTACGAGCAGTACTTC. Its translation: CASSITGLPSYEQYF.

The rearrangement uses TRBV4-1 and TRBJ1-6, with no clear D. The length of the CDR3 is 13 residues. V was shortened by 6 bases and J by 0 bases, with 3 bases between the two germline ends. Germline loops: CDR1 MGHRA, CDR2 YSYEKL. The CDR3 DNA reads as TGCGCCAGCAGGAGCTCCTATAATTCACCCCTCCACTTT. Protein: CASRSSYNSPLHF.

This rearrangement joins TRBV28 to TRBJ1-1; TRBD1 matches 9 bases. Germline CDR1 reads MDHEN; CDR2 reads SYDVKM. J gave up 7 bases and V 7 bases, and 16 bases lay outside the gene matches. The CDR3 has 16 residues. Here the CDR3 reads CASTQPGQGVSDEAFF. CDR3 bases: TGTGCCAGCACCCAACCGGGACAGGGAGTGAGCGATGAAGCTTTCTTT.

J is TRBJ2-2 and V is TRBV6-5; D is ambiguous. With 7 bases removed from V and 1 base from J, the gap between germline ends came to 10 bases. Germline V gene sequence: CDR1 MNHEY, CDR2 SVGAGI. The CDR3 is made up of 14 amino acids. This CDR3 is CASTNSRNTGELFF. The CDR3 DNA reads TGTGCCAGCACCAACAGCAGGAACACCGGGGAGCTGTTTTTT.

The chain is built from TRBV12-3 or TRBV12-4 and TRBJ2-7, with a possible D match to TRBD2 (6 bases). This CDR3 spans 13 amino acids. The V end lost 3 bases, the J end lost 3 bases, and 9 bases lay between the germline ends. CDR3 in DNA: TGTGCCAGCAGTTTGGGCGGGAACTACGAGCAGTACTTC. It encodes CASSLGGNYEQYF.

This clone showed up just once. This chain links TRBV27 with TRBJ1-4; D may be TRBD1 (6 bases). Trimming removed 5 bases from V and 5 bases from J, with 9 bases in between. The germline CDR1 and CDR2 sequences are MNHEY and SMNVEV (reference sequence). CDR3 size: 13 residues. The CDR3 loop is CASSDGQNEKLFF. CDR3 nucleotide sequence: TGTGCCAGCAGTGATGGACAGAATGAAAAACTGTTTTTT.

The chain recombines TRBV19 with TRBJ2-7, with 8 nucleotides matching TRBD2. After removal of 4 bases from V and 0 bases from J, the junction contained 5 bases not matched to a gene. Germline CDR1 reads LNHDA; CDR2 reads SQIVND (reference sequence). The CDR3 contains 15 residues. The chain's CDR3 is CASSSITSGSYEQYF. For the CDR3, the DNA is TGTGCCAGTAGTAGTATTACTAGCGGCTCCTACGAGCAGTACTTC.

The chain uses TRBV6-5 and TRBJ2-3; 10 bases fit TRBD2. V lost 4 bases to trimming and J lost 3 bases; unmatched junction nucleotides: 4. Germline values: CDR1 MNHEY, CDR2 SVGAGI. CDR3 size: 15 residues. The CDR3 spells CASSFASGSTDTQYF. The CDR3 DNA reads as TGTGCCAGCAGTTTTGCTAGCGGGAGTACAGATACGCAGTATTTT.

The chain joins TRBV28 to TRBJ1-6; D is possibly TRBD1 (6 bases). This CDR3 spans 13 amino acids. CDR1 and CDR2 from the germline V gene are MDHEN and SYDVKM. Trimming stripped 8 bases from V and 6 bases from J, with 11 bases between. This chain's CDR3 is CASLRRGNSPLHF. CDR3 bases: TGTGCCAGCCTCCGCAGGGGTAATTCACCCCTCCACTTT.

This clone was found once. This rearrangement joins TRBV29-1 to TRBJ2-2, with D maybe TRBD1 (5 bases). The V end was cut by 4 bases, the J end by 8 bases, with 14 bases between. Germline lookup yields CDR1 SQVTM and CDR2 ANQGSEA. The CDR3 consists of 13 residues. The CDR3 DNA reads TGCAGCGTTGGGTCTGGGGCAGGGGGGGAGCTGTTTTTT. Translated: CSVGSGAGGELFF.

The V and J genes are TRBV10-3 and TRBJ2-1; weak D call: TRBD2 (6 bases). Trimming took off 6 bases at V and 5 bases at J, with 14 bases between the two ends. Germline V gene lookup returns CDR1 ENHRY and CDR2 SYGVKD. The CDR3 spans 14 residues. CDR3 nucleotides: TGTGCCATCAGGAAGGGCGGGGACCACAATGAGCAGTTCTTC. This translates into CAIRKGGDHNEQFF.

The chain joins TRBV6-1 to TRBJ2-3; 10 bases align to TRBD2. V shed 0 bases and J 5 bases; nucleotides not matched to a gene: 5. Looked up from germline, CDR1 is MNHNS and CDR2 is SASEGT. The CDR3 has 16 amino acids. The CDR3 DNA is TGTGCCAGCAGTGAAGCGCTGTCTAGCGGGGGAGATACGCAGTATTTT. Amino acid sequence: CASSEALSSGGDTQYF.

The genes are TRBV3-1 (or the pseudogene TRBV3-2) and TRBJ1-1, with a possible D match to TRBD1 (5 bases). The CDR3 loop spans 15 amino acids. V was shortened by 0 bases and J by 3 bases, with 11 bases between the two germline ends. The germline V gene has CDR1 LGHDT and CDR2 YNNKEL (reference sequence). CDR3 residues: CASSQDSGLDTEAFF. The CDR3 nucleotides are TGTGCCAGCAGCCAAGATTCAGGGCTTGACACTGAAGCTTTCTTT.

This clone was counted a single time. The V call is TRBV2, the J call TRBJ2-5; the match to TRBD2 covers 9 bases. This CDR3 region has 16 residues. J gave up 5 bases and V 2 bases, and 9 bases lay outside the gene matches. Looked up from germline, CDR1 is SNHLY and CDR2 is FYNNEI. The CDR3 protein is CASSEQGAGGSETQYF. The DNA for the CDR3 is TGTGCCAGCAGTGAACAAGGGGCGGGAGGGTCGGAGACCCAGTACTTC.

This chain connects TRBV21-1 to TRBJ2-7; no DNA check was done on the table's D call, TRBD2. TRBV21-1 is a listed pseudogene. This CDR3 contains 14 residues. CDR3 sequence reads: CASSKIPLRRGLYV. CDR3 coding DNA: TGTGCCAGCAGCAAAATCCCTTTGCGACGCGGACTGTACGTC.

This chain links TRBV3-1 (or the pseudogene TRBV3-2) with TRBJ2-5; TRBD2 agrees at 7 bases. The ends lost 1 base at V and 3 bases at J; junction bases unmatched: 8. CDR3 length: 16 residues. Germline values: CDR1 LGHDT, CDR2 YNNKEL (reference sequence). The CDR3 nucleotides are TGTGCCAGCAGCCAAGTTTGGTCTAGCGGCAAAGAGACCCAGTACTTC. As protein: CASSQVWSSGKETQYF.

V is TRBV2 and J is TRBJ1-3, with TRBD1 as a possible D gene (6 bases). Trimming stripped 6 bases from V and 2 bases from J, with 14 bases between. CDR1 SNHLY and CDR2 FYNNEI come from the germline V gene. CDR3 length: 15 residues. In nucleotides, the CDR3 is TGTGCCAGCAGGGGGGGGCGGGTTGCTGGAAACACCATATATTTT. The encoded protein is CASRGGRVAGNTIYF.

This clone ranks as medium-sized. This chain uses TRBV29-1 with TRBJ1-1, with D possibly being TRBD1 (6 bases). Per germline, CDR1 SQVTM and CDR2 ANQGSEA. The V gene lost 6 bases and the J gene lost 0 bases, with 14 bases spanning the gap. This CDR3 has 14 residues. CDR3 loop: CSVDRSGLNTEAFF. CDR3 nucleotide sequence: TGCAGCGTGGACAGATCCGGGTTGAACACTGAAGCTTTCTTT.

This clone was recorded only once. V is TRBV28 and J is TRBJ2-5, with 12 bases that match TRBD2. In germline, CDR1 is MDHEN, CDR2 SYDVKM. The junction had 0 bases not matched to a gene; V was cut back by 3 bases and J by 1 base. This CDR3 spans 15 amino acids. This chain's CDR3 is CASSLGLAGQETQYF. The CDR3 DNA reads TGTGCCAGCAGTTTGGGACTAGCGGGCCAAGAGACCCAGTACTTC.

V is TRBV11-2 and J is TRBJ2-7; D perhaps matches TRBD1 (5 bases). This CDR3 has 14 residues. The germline gives CDR1 SGHAT, CDR2 FQNNGV. With 5 bases removed from V and 4 bases from J, the gap between germline ends came to 15 bases. CDR3 bases: TGTGCCAGCAGCGAACTTCCAGGGTTGTACGAGCAGTACTTC. This translates into CASSELPGLYEQYF.

The chain recombines TRBV11-2 with TRBJ2-5; a possible D gene is TRBD1 (7 bases). The CDR3 loop spans 15 amino acids. Deletions cut 1 base from V and 5 bases from J, with 14 bases between. Germline V gene sequence: CDR1 SGHAT, CDR2 FQNNGV. CDR3 bases: TGTGCCAGCAGCTTAGGGAGGGGGCGCATCGAGACCCAGTACTTC. Its translation is CASSLGRGRIETQYF.

Regarding this clone: An end of the junction differs from the germline gene, which may be a read error. In DNA, the CDR3 is TGTGCTAGCAGCTTAGGCCCGACTGGCACAGATACGCAGTATTTT. It yields the protein CASSLGPTGTDTQYF. The gene calls are TRBV7-7 and TRBJ2-3; no reliable D call. The CDR3 contains 15 residues. Looked up from germline, CDR1 is SSHAT and CDR2 is FNYEAQ (reference sequence).

The rearrangement links TRBV7-2 to TRBJ2-5; TRBD2 agrees at 11 bases. Trimming cost V 5 bases and J 9 bases; bases outside gene matches: 14. The CDR3 length is 16 residues. Germline-derived CDR1 and CDR2 are SGHTA and FQGNSA. The CDR3 region has the DNA TGTGCCAGCAGCCCGGGACTTTCTAGCGGGGGGATGTCCCAGTACTTC. Residues: CASSPGLSSGGMSQYF.

This chain links TRBV19 with TRBJ2-3; 10 nucleotides line up with TRBD2. The CDR3 totals 17 residues. J was trimmed by 0 bases and V by 5 bases; bases with no gene match: 8. Germline CDR1 is LNHDA and CDR2 is SQIVND (reference sequence). The CDR3 bases are TGTGCCAGTAGTCCGAGGGGTAGCGGGGGGAGCACAGATACGCAGTATTTT. This translates into CASSPRGSGGSTDTQYF.

The V gene is TRBV10-2, the J gene TRBJ1-1; TRBD1 matches 10 bases. The germline CDR1 and CDR2 sequences are WSHSY and SAAADI. V gave up 10 bases and J gave up 6 bases; unmatched junction bases: 17. The CDR3 covers 16 residues. This CDR3 is CATVDRGRSLGAEAFF. CDR3 bases: TGCGCCACCGTTGACAGGGGGCGTTCCTTGGGCGCTGAAGCTTTCTTT.